These 25 T cell receptor beta chains were sequenced from one sample in a study of early T cells in non-severe SARS-CoV-2 infection. TCRdb reprocessed the 5' RACE reads via MiXCR and lists one record per CDR3 protein. The data contain 25,000 to 35,000 distinct CDR3 sequences, 6% to 7% of them singletons. The specimen was whole blood. Receptor source: an adult who was a healthcare worker with PCR-confirmed SARS-CoV-2 infection or an uninfected control (not recorded which).

In this sample, this clonotype turned up a few times. The rearrangement joins TRBV7-8 to TRBJ2-5, with D hard to call. Trimming took 7 bases from V and 2 from J, leaving 14 bases between them. The CDR3 has 14 residues. The germline gives CDR1 SGHVS, CDR2 FQNEAQ. The chain's CDR3 is CASIGVRSQETQYF. DNA for the CDR3: TGTGCCAGCATTGGGGTCCGCTCTCAAGAGACCCAGTACTTC.

This clonotype turned up a few times. This chain links TRBV7-3 with TRBJ2-5; 9 bases fit TRBD2. Germline lookup yields CDR1 SGHTA and CDR2 FQGTGA. J lost 5 bases, V lost 3 bases, and 7 bases had no gene match. The CDR3 contains 15 residues. CDR3 sequence reads: CASSFSGGQAETQYF. CDR3 DNA sequence: TGTGCCAGCAGCTTTAGCGGGGGCCAAGCGGAGACCCAGTACTTC.

This clonotype was recorded at least ten times. This chain connects TRBV6-6 to TRBJ1-5, with 9 nucleotides matching TRBD1. Germline V gives CDR1 MNHNY, CDR2 SVGAGI (reference sequence). This CDR3 has 14 amino acids. V lost 3 bases to trimming and J lost 7 bases; unmatched junction nucleotides: 4. The CDR3 region is CASSYRDRAQPQHF. As DNA, the CDR3 is TGTGCCAGCAGTTATCGGGACAGGGCACAGCCCCAGCATTTT.

The rearrangement uses TRBV14 and TRBJ2-5; D is unresolved. Trimming took 0 bases from V and 4 from J, leaving 15 bases between them. The CDR3 contains 16 residues. Germline CDR1 is SGHDN and CDR2 is FVKESK. The CDR3 spells CASSQDSGTAPETQYF. The CDR3 DNA sequence: TGTGCCAGCAGCCAAGATTCGGGCACAGCACCAGAGACCCAGTACTTC.

Ten or more counts support this clonotype. The V and J genes are TRBV24-1 and TRBJ2-1; TRBD2 matches at 15 bases. Per germline, CDR1 KGHDR and CDR2 SFDVKD. J was trimmed by 2 bases and V by 9 bases; bases with no gene match: 4. The CDR3 extends over 16 amino acids. CDR3 in DNA: TGTGCCACCTCCAGGACTAGCGGGAGGGCCTACAATGAGCAGTTCTTC. Its translation is CATSRTSGRAYNEQFF.

This clonotype has ten or more counts. V gene TRBV20-1 combines with J gene TRBJ2-3; TRBD2 aligns across 11 bases. J lost 0 bases, V lost 5 bases, and 7 bases had no gene match. The CDR3 has 16 residues. Germline CDR1 reads DFQATT; CDR2 reads SNEGSKA (reference sequence). The CDR3 reads CSALPIAGGSTDTQYF. CDR3 DNA: TGCAGTGCTTTACCTATAGCGGGGGGGAGCACAGATACGCAGTATTTT.

This clonotype appeared many times. This sequence joins TRBV20-1 and TRBJ2-7, with D tentatively TRBD1 (6 bases). V was cut by 4 bases and J by 6 bases, with 13 bases left in between. The germline gives CDR1 DFQATT, CDR2 SNEGSKA (reference sequence). The CDR3 is made up of 12 amino acids. The chain's CDR3 is CSAKVGTLEQYF. The CDR3 DNA follows: TGCAGTGCTAAGGTTGGGACACTCGAGCAGTACTTC.

This clonotype was counted ten times or more. V usage is TRBV10-3 and J usage is TRBJ2-7, with 9 bases fitting TRBD2. CDR1 ENHRY and CDR2 SYGVKD come from the germline V gene. V trimming: 0 bases; J trimming: 4 bases; junction bases outside the gene matches: 10. The CDR3 sequence is 17 residues long. The CDR3 coding sequence is TGTGCCATCAGTGAGTCGAAAGTCGGTAGCGGGAGTTACGAGCAGTACTTC. It encodes CAISESKVGSGSYEQYF.

At least ten counts were recorded for this clonotype. V is TRBV29-1 and J is TRBJ2-1; TRBD1 matches 9 bases. V lost 7 bases to trimming and J lost 0 bases; unmatched junction nucleotides: 10. The CDR3 totals 16 residues. CDR1 and CDR2 from the germline V gene are SQVTM and ANQGSEA. The CDR3 coding sequence is TGCAGCGGTACCGGGACAGGGTTTCGCTCCTACAATGAGCAGTTCTTC. Translated, it gives CSGTGTGFRSYNEQFF.

Many counts were recorded for this clonotype. V gene TRBV19 combines with J gene TRBJ2-3; 9 positions match TRBD2. This CDR3 has 17 amino acids. V gave up 8 bases and J gave up 2 bases; unmatched junction bases: 14. CDR1 LNHDA and CDR2 SQIVND come from the germline V gene (reference sequence). The CDR3 nucleotides read TGTGCCAGTTCGACCCGAGGAGCGGGAGGACTCACAGATACGCAGTATTTT. This gives the protein CASSTRGAGGLTDTQYF.

This clonotype was seen many times. The chain combines TRBV6-6 with TRBJ1-5, with a weak D call TRBD1 (5 bases). With 8 bases removed from V and 0 bases from J, the gap between germline ends came to 8 bases. The CDR3 runs 13 residues. CDR1 MNHNY and CDR2 SVGAGI come from the germline V gene (reference sequence). This CDR3 reads CASEDNSNQPQHF. In nucleotides, the CDR3 is TGTGCCAGCGAGGACAATAGCAATCAGCCCCAGCATTTT.

This clonotype showed up many times. The chain links TRBV20-1 to TRBJ2-1, with 9 bases aligning to TRBD2. Germline-derived CDR1 and CDR2 are DFQATT and SNEGSKA (reference sequence). The CDR3 is 12 amino acids. V trimming: 1 base; J trimming: 9 bases; junction bases outside the gene matches: 1. The CDR3 sequence: CSARGTSVEQFF. The CDR3 region has the DNA TGCAGTGCTAGAGGGACTAGCGTTGAGCAGTTCTTC.

This clonotype was found many times. This rearrangement joins TRBV28 to TRBJ2-1; no reliable D call. The CDR3 has 14 residues. The germline V and J ends were trimmed by 4 bases and 8 bases, with 15 bases remaining between them. Per the germline V gene, CDR1 is MDHEN and CDR2 is SYDVKM. CDR3 amino acids: CASSSPFDADEQFF. In nucleotides, the CDR3 is TGTGCCAGCAGTTCACCGTTCGACGCGGATGAGCAGTTCTTC.

This clonotype was detected ten times or more. The rearrangement joins TRBV20-1 to TRBJ2-5; 9 nucleotides agree with TRBD1. The CDR3 loop spans 15 amino acids. The germline V gene has CDR1 DFQATT and CDR2 SNEGSKA (reference sequence). V dropped 2 bases and J dropped 2; count of bases not matched to a gene: 6. CDR3 nucleotides: TGCAGTGCTAGACCAGGGACAGGGAGGCAAGAGACCCAGTACTTC. Translating gives CSARPGTGRQETQYF.

This clonotype was picked up many times. The chain employs TRBV4-2 and TRBJ2-1; 8 bases are shared with TRBD1. The germline V gene encodes CDR1 LGHNA and CDR2 YNFKEQ. Trimming at V came to 0 bases and at J to 12 bases, leaving 16 bases not matched to a gene. CDR3 length: 17 amino acids. The CDR3 sequence is CASSQDRRPGPTGGQFF. In DNA, the CDR3 is TGTGCCAGCAGCCAAGATCGCCGTCCCGGACCAACAGGGGGGCAGTTCTTC.

This clonotype was picked up many times. The genes are TRBV13 and TRBJ2-5; 9 bases fit TRBD2. Germline V gene lookup returns CDR1 PRHDT and CDR2 FYEKMQ (reference sequence). The length of the CDR3 is 15 residues. V trimming: 5 bases; J trimming: 3 bases; junction bases outside the gene matches: 7. Here the CDR3 DNA reads TGTGCCAGCAGCCCGCGGGGGGGCCGTAAAGAGACCCAGTACTTC. Translation: CASSPRGGRKETQYF.

V and J are TRBV6-5 and TRBJ1-1; 10 bases line up with TRBD1. The ends lost 6 bases at V and 5 bases at J; junction bases unmatched: 12. The germline V gene has CDR1 MNHEY and CDR2 SVGAGI. The CDR3 consists of 16 residues. CDR3 coding DNA: TGTGCCAGCAGAGGAGGACAGGGGGGGATATGGACTGAAGCTTTCTTT. Its protein product is CASRGGQGGIWTEAFF.

This clonotype has ten or more counts. The DNA is omitted, as the CDR3 cannot be located on it reliably, and the CDR3 follows TCRdb's listing. The CDR3 sequence: CASSRLAGGPNFGNEQFF. The chain links TRBV6-1 to TRBJ2-1; the table's D call, TRBD2, was not checked against the DNA. The CDR3 totals 18 residues, both ends included. Germline assignment: CDR1 MNHNS and CDR2 SASEGT.

This clonotype came up many times. This chain connects TRBV18 to TRBJ1-3; no definite D call. Germline CDR1 and CDR2: KGHSH and LQKENI. This CDR3 spans 15 amino acids. The germline V and J ends were trimmed by 1 base and 0 bases, with 7 bases remaining between them. The CDR3 reads CASSPQPDSGNTIYF. DNA of the CDR3: TGTGCCAGCTCACCACAGCCAGACTCTGGAAACACCATATATTTT.

This clonotype was counted at least ten times. V is TRBV6-4 and J is TRBJ1-2, with 7 nucleotides matching TRBD1. Germline V gives CDR1 MRHNA, CDR2 SNTAGT. The V and J ends lost 7 bases and 8 bases, in that order; junction bases with no gene match: 16. This CDR3 contains 15 residues. The CDR3 sequence: CASTLPPSRGQGYTF. In DNA, the CDR3 is TGTGCCAGCACTCTCCCCCCGTCAAGGGGGCAAGGCTACACCTTC.

This clonotype was recorded many times. This chain joins TRBV4-2 and TRBJ2-3; D is uncertain. V lost 4 bases and J 2 bases, leaving 4 bases between the germline ends. Germline CDR1 and CDR2: LGHNA and YNFKEQ. There are 12 residues in the CDR3. CDR3 loop: CASSRFTDTQYF. DNA for the CDR3: TGTGCCAGCAGCCGGTTCACAGATACGCAGTATTTT.

This clonotype was seen a few times. The V gene is TRBV6-2 or TRBV6-3, the J gene TRBJ1-5; tentative D call: TRBD1 (6 bases). V was trimmed by 1 base and J by 4 bases, leaving 8 bases between them. This CDR3 comprises 14 residues. Germline V gene lookup returns CDR1 MNHEY and CDR2 SVGEGT. The CDR3 region is CASSYYTGNQPQHF. The DNA of the CDR3 is TGTGCCAGCAGTTACTATACAGGGAATCAGCCCCAGCATTTT.

This clonotype was counted ten times or more. The chain employs TRBV11-2 and TRBJ2-7; D not resolved. This CDR3 comprises 12 residues. Trimming left V 1 base short and J 2 bases short, with 3 bases between. The V gene's germline CDR1 is SGHAT and CDR2 FQNNGV. CDR3 residues: CASSLVPYEQYF. DNA for the CDR3: TGTGCCAGCAGCTTAGTCCCCTACGAGCAGTACTTC.

In this sample, this clonotype turned up many times. V usage is TRBV7-3 and J usage is TRBJ2-1; 11 bases map to TRBD2. Per the germline V gene, CDR1 is SGHTA and CDR2 is FQGTGA. CDR3 size: 16 residues. Trimming cost V 5 bases and J 1 base; bases outside gene matches: 4. CDR3 in amino acids: CASSPRTSGSYNEQFF. CDR3 nucleotide sequence: TGTGCCAGCAGCCCCCGGACTAGCGGGTCCTACAATGAGCAGTTCTTC.

At least ten counts were recorded for this clonotype. The rearrangement links TRBV5-1 to TRBJ2-2; D is unclear. The V gene lost 4 bases and the J gene lost 5 bases, with 9 bases spanning the gap. Looked up from germline, CDR1 is SGHRS and CDR2 is YFSETQ. This CDR3 is 13 amino acids long. The CDR3: CASSQIGTGELFF. DNA of the CDR3: TGCGCCAGCAGCCAAATTGGTACCGGGGAGCTGTTTTTT.